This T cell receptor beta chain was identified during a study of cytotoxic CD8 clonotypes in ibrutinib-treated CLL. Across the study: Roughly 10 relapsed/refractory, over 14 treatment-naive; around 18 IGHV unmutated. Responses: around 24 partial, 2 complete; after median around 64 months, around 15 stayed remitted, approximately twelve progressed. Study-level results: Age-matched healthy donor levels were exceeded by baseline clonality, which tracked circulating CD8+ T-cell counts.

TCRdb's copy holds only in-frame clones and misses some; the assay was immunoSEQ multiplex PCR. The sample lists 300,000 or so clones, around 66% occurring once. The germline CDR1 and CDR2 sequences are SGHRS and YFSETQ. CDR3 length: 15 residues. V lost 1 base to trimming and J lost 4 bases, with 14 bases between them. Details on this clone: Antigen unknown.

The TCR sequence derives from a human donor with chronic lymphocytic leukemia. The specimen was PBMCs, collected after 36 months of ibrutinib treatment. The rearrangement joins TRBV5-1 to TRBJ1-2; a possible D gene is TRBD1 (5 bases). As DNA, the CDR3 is TGCGCCAGCAGCTTGACGGGGGGTGGCCTCTATGGCTACACCTTC. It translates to CASSLTGGGLYGYTF.